The rows below give T cell receptor beta chains drawn from one sample of a study of liver allograft versus peripheral blood T cells. TCRdb processed the reads anew with MiXCR; each CDR3 protein has one entry. The sample holds roughly 9,000 distinct CDR3 sequences, roughly 17% seen once. These receptors were collected from a human patient who had a liver transplant. Part of the T cells may come from the graft donor. CDR3s include the opening cysteine and the closing phenylalanine or tryptophan. Each record gives: clone size, J gene, D gene, V gene, CDR3 DNA, CDR3 protein. A D gene is named only where the DNA matches it firmly. The size field is filled for only some rows; it gives once, few, many or a size class.

>few|TRBJ2-7|.|TRBV25-1
TGTGCCAGCAGTCCGAGCTCCTACGAGCAGTACTTC
CASSPSSYEQYF
>.|TRBJ2-3|TRBD2|TRBV9
TGTGCCAGCAGCGTAGATGGCCGACTAGCGGGGGGGAGGTCAGATACGCAGTATTTT
CASSVDGRLAGGRSDTQYF
>.|TRBJ1-1|.|TRBV11-1
TGTGCCAGCAGTTCTACTACCCACACTGAAGCTTTCTTT
CASSSTTHTEAFF
>few|TRBJ1-1|.|TRBV5-4
TGTGCCAGCAGCACGGACGGGAACACTGAAGCTTTCTTT
CASSTDGNTEAFF
>few|TRBJ1-1|.|TRBV20-1
TGCAGTGCTGTCATCAGGGAGGAAGCTTTCTTT
CSAVIREEAFF
>many|TRBJ1-5|.|TRBV6-1
TGTGCCAGCAGTGTTCTTAATCGGGGGACGGGTAATCAGCCCCAGCATTTT
CASSVLNRGTGNQPQHF
>medium-sized|TRBJ1-4|TRBD1|TRBV6-1
TGTGCCAGCATCAAACAGGGGTCAACTAATGAAAAACTGTTTTTT
CASIKQGSTNEKLFF
>medium-sized|TRBJ1-2|TRBD1|TRBV6-5
TGTGCCAGCAGTTCGTCTCCTCAGGGGGACTATGGCTACACCTTC
CASSSSPQGDYGYTF
>.|TRBJ1-2|.|TRBV20-1
TGCAGTGCTAGTCGATCAATTATACGGGACTATGGCTACACCTTC
CSASRSIIRDYGYTF
>medium-sized|TRBJ1-3|.|TRBV12-5
TGTGCTAGTGGCCTGAATTCTGGAAACACCATATATTTT
CASGLNSGNTIYF